Listed below are T cell receptor beta chains from one sample, sequenced in a study of cytomegalovirus exposure and HLA in healthy donors. Sequencing used immunoSEQ multiplex PCR; TCRdb keeps in-frame clones, though not all of them. The data contain roughly 140,000 clones, 70% to 75% of them singletons. Sequenced: PBMCs. The receptors stem from a woman aged 30 to 39 in good health and CMV-seronegative. Both conserved end residues are part of each CDR3. The D gene is left open where the match is weak. Expanded clones get a size class; other rows say once, few or many, or leave the size out.

d_gene | j_gene | abundance | v_gene | CDR3aa | CDR3nt
- | TRBJ2-5 | few | TRBV5-1 | CASSLQGQETQYF | TGCGCCAGCAGCTTACAGGGCCAAGAGACCCAGTACTTC
TRBD2 | TRBJ2-1 | - | TRBV7-9 | CSSSPSGRAPFYNEQFF | TGTTCCAGCAGTCCGAGCGGGAGGGCCCCCTTCTACAATGAGCAGTTCTTC
- | TRBJ2-5 | - | TRBV5-4 | CASSLWLQGMETQYF | TGTGCCAGCAGCTTGTGGTTACAGGGTATGGAGACCCAGTACTTC
- | TRBJ2-7 | - | TRBV29-1 | CSVDGRQGLDEQYF | TGCAGCGTTGACGGTCGGCAGGGACTTGACGAGCAGTACTTC
TRBD1 | TRBJ1-1 | - | TRBV6-5 | CASSFPTGVAFF | TGTGCCAGCAGTTTCCCCACAGGGGTTGCTTTCTTT
- | TRBJ2-3 | - | TRBV5-1 | CASSSQDIHLSTDTQYF | TGCGCCAGCAGCTCTCAGGACATTCACCTTAGCACAGATACGCAGTATTTT
- | TRBJ1-1 | - | TRBV5-1 | CASSLARDTEAFF | TGCGCCAGCAGCTTGGCCAGGGACACTGAAGCTTTCTTT
TRBD1 | TRBJ1-1 | few | TRBV9 | CASSVVAGQEAFF | TGTGCCAGCAGCGTAGTTGCGGGACAGGAAGCTTTCTTT
- | TRBJ2-7 | - | TRBV6-5 | CATSAGAPYEQYF | TGTGCCACCTCAGCAGGGGCTCCCTACGAGCAGTACTTC
- | TRBJ1-1 | - | TRBV19 | CASNGWELNTEAFF | TGTGCCAGTAACGGATGGGAGTTGAACACTGAAGCTTTCTTT
- | TRBJ1-5 | - | TRBV19 | CASSIVGGQPQHF | TGTGCCAGTAGTATCGTGGGGGGTCAGCCCCAGCATTTT
- | TRBJ1-6 | - | TRBV6-5 | CASRRVNNNSPLHF | TGTGCCAGCAGGCGAGTGAATAATAATTCACCCCTCCACTTT
TRBD1 | TRBJ1-2 | - | TRBV6-5 | CASRTTRDRHYGYTF | TGTGCCAGCAGAACTACCCGGGACAGACACTATGGCTACACCTTC
- | TRBJ2-5 | once | TRBV5-1 | CASSRGREETQYF | TGCGCCAGCAGCCGGGGAAGGGAAGAGACCCAGTACTTC
TRBD2 | TRBJ2-5 | - | TRBV19 | CASSIGSSGRAQYF | TGTGCCAGTAGTATTGGTTCTAGCGGGAGGGCTCAGTACTTC
TRBD2 | TRBJ2-3 | - | TRBV5-4 | CASSGLAGATSTDTQYF | TGTGCCAGCTCGGGACTAGCGGGGGCTACTAGCACAGATACGCAGTATTTT
TRBD1 | TRBJ2-2 | - | TRBV6-5 | CASSNTGESGELFF | TGTGCCAGCAGTAACACAGGGGAGTCCGGGGAGCTGTTTTTT
- | TRBJ2-7 | - | TRBV7-9 | CASSLGQANPHYEQYF | TGTGCCAGCAGCTTAGGGCAGGCTAACCCCCACTACGAGCAGTACTTC
- | TRBJ1-1 | - | TRBV6-5 | CASKRAGGTEAFF | TGTGCCAGCAAACGGGCCGGAGGCACTGAAGCTTTCTTT
- | TRBJ2-3 | - | TRBV5-1 | CASRLRVPTDTQYF | TGCGCCAGCAGGCTGCGGGTGCCCACAGATACGCAGTATTTT
- | TRBJ2-1 | - | TRBV7-9 | CASSSLVEQFF | TGTGCCAGCAGTTCACTAGTTGAGCAGTTCTTC
TRBD2 | TRBJ2-1 | - | TRBV7-3 | CASSLWREVNEQFF | TGTGCCAGCAGCTTATGGCGGGAGGTCAATGAGCAGTTCTTC
- | TRBJ2-7 | - | TRBV18 | CASSLRLDDEQYF | TGTGCCAGCTCACTCCGACTAGATGACGAGCAGTACTTC
- | TRBJ1-4 | - | TRBV5-1 | CASSLRGRSEKLFF | TGCGCCAGCAGCTTGAGGGGCCGCAGTGAAAAACTGTTTTTT
TRBD1 | TRBJ1-5 | - | TRBV19 | CASRKTGGWRQPQHF | TGTGCCAGTAGGAAAACAGGGGGTTGGCGTCAGCCCCAGCATTTT
TRBD1 | TRBJ1-6 | medium-sized | TRBV10-3 | CAISEGTGGGDSPLHF | TGTGCCATCAGTGAGGGGACAGGGGGCGGGGATTCACCCCTCCACTTT
TRBD1 | TRBJ2-1 | - | TRBV5-1 | CASSLWQGVYNEQFF | TGCGCCAGCAGCTTGTGGCAGGGGGTGTACAATGAGCAGTTCTTC
- | TRBJ1-6 | - | TRBV5-1 | CASSSQPTGDNSPLHF | TGCGCCAGCAGCTCCCAGCCGACGGGGGATAATTCACCCCTCCACTTT
TRBD2 | TRBJ2-5 | - | TRBV30 | CAWSSTGGPSETQYF | TGTGCCTGGAGTTCTACGGGAGGGCCCTCAGAGACCCAGTACTTC
TRBD2 | TRBJ2-1 | - | TRBV28 | CASSRERESSYNEQFF | TGTGCCAGCAGTCGTGAGCGGGAGAGCTCCTACAATGAGCAGTTCTTC
TRBD1 | TRBJ1-4 | - | TRBV5-4 | CASSSGTGGDEKLFF | TGTGCCAGCAGCTCTGGGACAGGGGGCGATGAAAAACTGTTTTTT
- | TRBJ1-1 | - | TRBV10-3 | CAISPPRRTAPLKAVGGSEAFF | TGTGCCATCAGTCCCCCGAGGCGGACAGCACCACTAAAGGCTGTCGGTGGCTCTGAAGCTTTCTTT
TRBD1 | TRBJ2-3 | - | TRBV28 | CASSLGTGSTDTQYF | TGTGCCAGCAGTTTAGGGACAGGGTCCACAGATACGCAGTATTTT
- | TRBJ2-5 | - | TRBV6-6 | CASTLSLGAAQETQYF | TGTGCCAGCACCCTATCCCTAGGGGCGGCTCAAGAGACCCAGTACTTC
TRBD2 | TRBJ2-2 | once | TRBV18 | CASSLGLAGEVELFF | TGTGCCAGCTCACTCGGACTAGCGGGAGAGGTGGAGCTGTTTTTT
- | TRBJ1-4 | - | TRBV7-8 | CASSLVGGGREKLFF | TGTGCCAGCAGCTTAGTTGGGGGAGGGAGAGAAAAACTGTTTTTT
- | TRBJ2-5 | - | TRBV7-6 | CASSSRLGGEETQYF | TGTGCCAGCAGCTCCCGCCTAGGGGGAGAAGAGACCCAGTACTTC
- | TRBJ2-2 | - | TRBV2 | CASSVWEVDTGELFF | TGTGCCAGCAGTGTCTGGGAGGTAGACACCGGGGAGCTGTTTTTT
TRBD1 | TRBJ1-1 | - | TRBV19 | CASSQGEEWEAFF | TGTGCCAGTAGTCAGGGGGAGGAGTGGGAAGCTTTCTTT
- | TRBJ2-1 | - | TRBV6-1 | CASGGLDGDEQFF | TGTGCCAGCGGGGGCTTGGACGGCGATGAGCAGTTCTTC
TRBD1 | TRBJ2-7 | - | TRBV10-3 | CAISDSRTGGGKQYF | TGTGCCATCAGTGATTCGAGGACAGGGGGCGGCAAGCAGTACTTC
TRBD2 | TRBJ2-1 | - | TRBV7-8 | CASSFGELAGVGEQFF | TGTGCCAGCAGCTTCGGTGAACTAGCGGGAGTGGGCGAGCAGTTCTTC
TRBD2 | TRBJ2-5 | - | TRBV18 | CASSPISGRGQETQYF | TGTGCCAGCTCACCAATTAGCGGGAGGGGTCAAGAGACCCAGTACTTC
- | TRBJ1-4 | - | TRBV14 | CASSQDLGQRGEKLFF | TGTGCCAGCAGCCAAGATCTGGGCCAGCGGGGTGAAAAACTGTTTTTT
TRBD2 | TRBJ2-7 | few | TRBV7-2 | CASSAGLGPYEQYF | TGTGCCAGCAGCGCGGGACTAGGGCCCTACGAGCAGTACTTC
TRBD1 | TRBJ2-3 | few | TRBV15 | CATRRQGALDTQYF | TGTGCCACCAGGCGACAGGGAGCCCTAGATACGCAGTATTTT
TRBD2 | TRBJ2-7 | few | TRBV28 | CASSLSGTSDYEQYF | TGTGCCAGCAGTTTATCAGGGACTAGCGACTACGAGCAGTACTTC
- | TRBJ2-1 | - | TRBV4-1 | CASSQEVGGSYNEQFF | TGCGCCAGCAGCCAAGAAGTTGGGGGGTCCTACAATGAGCAGTTCTTC
- | TRBJ1-3 | - | TRBV28 | CASSLPSGNTIYF | TGTGCCAGCAGTTTACCTTCTGGAAACACCATATATTTT
TRBD2 | TRBJ2-2 | few | TRBV10-3 | CAIRDMGLAVGGELFF | TGTGCCATCAGGGATATGGGACTAGCGGTGGGCGGGGAGCTGTTTTTT
TRBD1 | TRBJ2-5 | - | TRBV5-1 | CASSLQGQGAGETQYF | TGCGCCAGCAGCTTGCAAGGACAGGGGGCTGGTGAGACCCAGTACTTC
- | TRBJ1-3 | - | TRBV6-5 | CASSYLPQGNTIYF | TGTGCCAGCAGTTACCTACCCCAAGGAAACACCATATATTTT
TRBD1 | TRBJ2-5 | - | TRBV6-1 | CASIKDRAQETQYF | TGTGCCAGCATAAAGGACAGGGCGCAAGAGACCCAGTACTTC